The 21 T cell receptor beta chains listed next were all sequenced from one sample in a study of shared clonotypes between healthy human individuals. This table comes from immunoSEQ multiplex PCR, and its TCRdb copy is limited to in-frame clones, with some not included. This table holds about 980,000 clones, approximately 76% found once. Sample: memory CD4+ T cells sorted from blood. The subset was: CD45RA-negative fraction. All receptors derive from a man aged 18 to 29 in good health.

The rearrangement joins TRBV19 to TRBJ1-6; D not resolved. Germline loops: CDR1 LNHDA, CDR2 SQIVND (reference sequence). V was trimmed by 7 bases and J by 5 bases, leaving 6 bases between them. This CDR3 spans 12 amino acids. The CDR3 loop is CASNLNNSPLHF. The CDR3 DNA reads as TGTGCCAGTAACCTCAATAATTCACCCCTCCACTTT.

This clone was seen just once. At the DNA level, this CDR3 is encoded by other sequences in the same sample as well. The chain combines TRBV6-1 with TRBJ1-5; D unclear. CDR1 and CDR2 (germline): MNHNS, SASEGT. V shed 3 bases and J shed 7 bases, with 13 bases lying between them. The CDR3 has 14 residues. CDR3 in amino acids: CASSEGRVGQPQHF. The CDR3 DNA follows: TGTGCCAGCAGTGAGGGGAGGGTTGGACAGCCCCAGCATTTT.

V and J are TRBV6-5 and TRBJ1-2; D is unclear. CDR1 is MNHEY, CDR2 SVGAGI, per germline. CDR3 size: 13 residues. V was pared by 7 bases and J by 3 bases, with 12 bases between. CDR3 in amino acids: CASKGQKYYGYTF. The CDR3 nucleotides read TGTGCCAGCAAAGGGCAGAAGTACTATGGCTACACCTTC.

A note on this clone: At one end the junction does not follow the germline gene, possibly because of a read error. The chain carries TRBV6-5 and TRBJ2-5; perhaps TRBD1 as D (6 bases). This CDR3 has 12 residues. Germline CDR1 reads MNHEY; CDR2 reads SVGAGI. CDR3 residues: CASKQGQGTQYF. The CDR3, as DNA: TGTGCCAGCAAACAGGGTCAAGGGACCCAGTACTTC.

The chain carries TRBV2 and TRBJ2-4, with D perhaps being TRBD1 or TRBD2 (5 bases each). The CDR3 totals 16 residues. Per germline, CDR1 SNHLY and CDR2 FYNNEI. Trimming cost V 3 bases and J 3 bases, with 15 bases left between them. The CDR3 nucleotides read TGTGCCAGCAGTGAGGAGCTGGGGGAAGGCAAAAACATTCAGTACTTC. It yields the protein CASSEELGEGKNIQYF.

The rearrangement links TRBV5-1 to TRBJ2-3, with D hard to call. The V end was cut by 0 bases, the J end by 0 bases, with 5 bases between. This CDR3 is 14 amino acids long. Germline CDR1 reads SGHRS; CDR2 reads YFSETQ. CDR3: CASSLAISTDTQYF. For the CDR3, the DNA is TGCGCCAGCAGCTTGGCAATTAGCACAGATACGCAGTATTTT.

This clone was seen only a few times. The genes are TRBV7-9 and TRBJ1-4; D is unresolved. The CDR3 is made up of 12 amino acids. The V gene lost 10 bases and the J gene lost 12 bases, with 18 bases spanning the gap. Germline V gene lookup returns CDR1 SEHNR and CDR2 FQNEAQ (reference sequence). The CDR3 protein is CAKEDPFGELFF. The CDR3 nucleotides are TGTGCCAAAGAAGATCCGTTTGGGGAACTGTTTTTT.

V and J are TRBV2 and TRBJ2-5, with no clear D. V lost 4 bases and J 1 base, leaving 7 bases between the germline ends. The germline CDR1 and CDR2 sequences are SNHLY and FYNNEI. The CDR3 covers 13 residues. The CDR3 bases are TGTGCCAGCAGTGTAAAGGCCCAAGAGACCCAGTACTTC. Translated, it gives CASSVKAQETQYF.

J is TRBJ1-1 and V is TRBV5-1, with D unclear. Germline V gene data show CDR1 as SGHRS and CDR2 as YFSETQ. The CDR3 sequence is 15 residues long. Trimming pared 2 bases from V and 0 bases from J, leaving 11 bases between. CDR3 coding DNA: TGCGCCAGCAGCTTTGAGGCGCGGGTGAACACTGAAGCTTTCTTT. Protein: CASSFEARVNTEAFF.

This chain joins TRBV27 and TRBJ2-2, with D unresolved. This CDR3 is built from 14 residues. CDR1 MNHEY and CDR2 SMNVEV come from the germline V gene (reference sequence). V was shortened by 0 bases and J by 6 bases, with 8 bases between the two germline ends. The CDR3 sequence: CASSLSARSGELFF. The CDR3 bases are TGTGCCAGCAGTTTATCGGCCCGGTCCGGGGAGCTGTTTTTT.

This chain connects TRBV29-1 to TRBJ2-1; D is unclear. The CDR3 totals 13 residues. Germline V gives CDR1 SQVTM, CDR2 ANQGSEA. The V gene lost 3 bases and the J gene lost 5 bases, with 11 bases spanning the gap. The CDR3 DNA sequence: TGCAGCGTTGACTATAGGTCGGACAATGAGCAGTTCTTC. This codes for CSVDYRSDNEQFF.

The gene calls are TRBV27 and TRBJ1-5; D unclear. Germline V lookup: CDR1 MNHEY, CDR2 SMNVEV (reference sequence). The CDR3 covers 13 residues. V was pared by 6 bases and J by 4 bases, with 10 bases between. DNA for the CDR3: TGTGCCAGCAGCGCTAGTTGGAATCAGCCCCAGCATTTT. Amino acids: CASSASWNQPQHF.

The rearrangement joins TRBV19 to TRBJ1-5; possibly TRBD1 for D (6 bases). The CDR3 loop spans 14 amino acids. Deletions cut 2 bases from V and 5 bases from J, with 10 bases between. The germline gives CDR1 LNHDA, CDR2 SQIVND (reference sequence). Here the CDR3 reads CASSITAGDQPQHF. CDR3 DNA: TGTGCCAGTAGTATAACGGCAGGGGATCAGCCCCAGCATTTT. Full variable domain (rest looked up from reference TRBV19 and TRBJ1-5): DGGITQSPKYLFRKEGQNVTLSCEQNLNHDAMYWYRQDPGQGLRLIYYSQIVNDFQKGDIAEGYSVSREKKESFPLTVTSAQKNPTAFYLCASSITAGDQPQHFGDGTRLSIL.

CDR3 loop: CASSLTDRGVNQPQHF. In DNA, the CDR3 is TGCGCCAGCAGCCTAACGGACAGGGGTGTTAATCAGCCCCAGCATTTT. The rearrangement links TRBV4-1 to TRBJ1-5; 9 bases agree with TRBD1. The CDR3 runs 16 residues. Trimming cost V 4 bases and J 4 bases; bases outside gene matches: 8. Germline lookup yields CDR1 MGHRA and CDR2 YSYEKL.

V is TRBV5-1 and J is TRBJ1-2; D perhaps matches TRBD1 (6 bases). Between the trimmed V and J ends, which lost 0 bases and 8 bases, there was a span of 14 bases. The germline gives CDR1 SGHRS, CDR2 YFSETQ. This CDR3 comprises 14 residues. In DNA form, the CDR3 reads TGCGCCAGCAGCTTGGATCCGGGGGCGGGAGGCTACACCTTC. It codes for CASSLDPGAGGYTF.

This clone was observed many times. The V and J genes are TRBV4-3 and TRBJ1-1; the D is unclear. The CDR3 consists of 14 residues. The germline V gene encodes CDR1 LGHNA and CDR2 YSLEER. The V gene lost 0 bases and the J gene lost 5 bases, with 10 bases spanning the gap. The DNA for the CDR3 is TGCGCCAGCAGCCAAGATTTGGTCATGACTGAAGCTTTCTTT. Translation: CASSQDLVMTEAFF.

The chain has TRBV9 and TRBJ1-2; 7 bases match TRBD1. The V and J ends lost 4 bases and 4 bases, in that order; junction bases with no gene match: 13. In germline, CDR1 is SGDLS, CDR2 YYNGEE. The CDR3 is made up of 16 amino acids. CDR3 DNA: TGTGCCAGCAGCAAGATTAGCGGACAGGTGGTCTATGGCTACACCTTC. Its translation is CASSKISGQVVYGYTF.

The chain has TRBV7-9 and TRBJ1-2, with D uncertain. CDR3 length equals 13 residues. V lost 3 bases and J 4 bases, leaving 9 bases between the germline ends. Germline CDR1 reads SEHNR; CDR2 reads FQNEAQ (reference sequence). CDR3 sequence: CASSFGFFYGYTF. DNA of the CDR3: TGTGCCAGCAGCTTCGGGTTTTTCTATGGCTACACCTTC.

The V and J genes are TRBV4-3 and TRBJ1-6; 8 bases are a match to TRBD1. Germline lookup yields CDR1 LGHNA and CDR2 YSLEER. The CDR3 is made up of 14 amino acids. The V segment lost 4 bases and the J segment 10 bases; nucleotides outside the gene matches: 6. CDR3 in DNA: TGCGCCAGCAGCCTAGGACAGGGAGGGTCACCCCTCCACTTT. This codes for CASSLGQGGSPLHF.

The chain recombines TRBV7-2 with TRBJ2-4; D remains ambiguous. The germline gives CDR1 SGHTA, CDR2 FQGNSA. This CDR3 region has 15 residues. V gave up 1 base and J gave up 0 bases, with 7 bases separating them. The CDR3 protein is CASSLEQLAKNIQYF. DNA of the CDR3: TGTGCCAGCAGCTTAGAGCAACTAGCCAAAAACATTCAGTACTTC.

The CDR3 DNA reads as TGTGCAAGTCGCCGGGACAGTAGGAATTCACCCCTCCACTTT. It yields the protein CASRRDSRNSPLHF. The chain employs TRBV12-2 and TRBJ1-6; TRBD1, the D gene given by the table, was not confirmed from the DNA. TRBV12-2 is noted as a pseudogene. CDR3 size: 14 residues.